Sequencing of this T cell receptor (beta chain) was carried out in a study of blood T cell repertoires in COVID-19. Profiled with immunoSEQ multiplex PCR; TCRdb holds only in-frame clones, not every one. The sample has about 200,000 clones; around four fifths are singletons. The CDR3 length is 17 residues. Germline values: CDR1 SGHNT, CDR2 YYREEE (reference sequence). Trimming took 0 bases from V and 7 from J, leaving 22 bases between them. The rearrangement uses TRBV5-4 and TRBJ1-2, with D tentatively TRBD1 (5 bases). The sequence derives from a woman between 45 and 60 years old with active or convalescent COVID-19. Sequencing was done on a sample of peripheral blood. The chain's CDR3 is CASSLAPQGRLGFGYTF. Written as DNA, the CDR3 is TGTGCCAGCAGCTTGGCTCCCCAGGGAAGGTTGGGTTTTGGCTACACCTTC.